This T cell receptor beta chain was identified in a study of blood T cell repertoires in COVID-19. The protocol was immunoSEQ multiplex PCR, while the TCRdb copy is restricted to in-frame clones and leaves out a portion. Here the sample spans 280,000 or so clones, approximately 85% being singletons. CDR3 length: 15 amino acids. CDR1 is GTSNPN, CDR2 SVGIG, per germline (reference sequence). After removal of 5 bases from V and 0 bases from J, the junction contained 8 bases not matched to a gene. Residents of about two dozen US areas, aged about 18 to 95 years, made up the participants. Among Cohort 3 donors, those recovered had two negative PCRs, clearance, or symptom resolution. This clone was picked up one time.

Source material: PBMCs or T cells enriched from blood (not recorded which). V and J are TRBV30 and TRBJ1-1; 8 nucleotides line up with TRBD1. The sequence derives from a young man who had recovered from COVID-19. In DNA form, the CDR3 reads TGTGCCTGGGATGTTCGACAGGGGATGAACACTGAAGCTTTCTTT. Translating it yields CAWDVRQGMNTEAFF.